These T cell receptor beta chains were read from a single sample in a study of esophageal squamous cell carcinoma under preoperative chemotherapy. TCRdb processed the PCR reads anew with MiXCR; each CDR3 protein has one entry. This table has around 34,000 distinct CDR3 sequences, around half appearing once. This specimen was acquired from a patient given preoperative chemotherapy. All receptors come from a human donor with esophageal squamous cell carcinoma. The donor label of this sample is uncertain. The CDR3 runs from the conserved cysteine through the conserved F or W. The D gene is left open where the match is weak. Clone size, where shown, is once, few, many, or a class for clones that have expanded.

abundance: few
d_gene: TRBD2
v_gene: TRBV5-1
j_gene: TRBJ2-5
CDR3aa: CASSFGGETQYF
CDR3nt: TGCGCCAGCAGCTTCGGGGGGGAGACCCAGTACTTC

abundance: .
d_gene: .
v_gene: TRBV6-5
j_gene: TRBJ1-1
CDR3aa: CASSYRGAQDTEAFF
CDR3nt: TGTGCCAGCAGTTATCGGGGGGCGCAGGACACTGAAGCTTTCTTT

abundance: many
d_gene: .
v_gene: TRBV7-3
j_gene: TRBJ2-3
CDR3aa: CASSPGTRNTDTQYF
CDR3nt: TGTGCCAGCAGTCCTGGGACTCGAAACACAGATACGCAGTATTTT

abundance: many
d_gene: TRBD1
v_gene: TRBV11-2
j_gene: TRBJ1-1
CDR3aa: CASSSNPGQELF
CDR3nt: TGTGCCAGCAGCTCAAACCCGGGACAGGAGCTTTTT

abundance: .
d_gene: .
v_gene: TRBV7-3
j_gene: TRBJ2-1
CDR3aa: CASSLTSDEQFF
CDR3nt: TGTGCCAGCAGCTTAACGTCCGATGAGCAGTTCTTC

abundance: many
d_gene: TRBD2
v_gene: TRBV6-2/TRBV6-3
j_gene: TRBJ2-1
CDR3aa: CASSYGTTPLYNEQFF
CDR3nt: TGTGCCAGCAGTTACGGGACTACCCCCCTCTACAATGAGCAGTTCTTC

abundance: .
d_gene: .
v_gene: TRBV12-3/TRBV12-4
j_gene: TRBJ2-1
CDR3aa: CASSLRRTVNNEQFF
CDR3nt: TGTGCCAGCAGTTTGAGGAGGACTGTCAACAATGAGCAGTTCTTC

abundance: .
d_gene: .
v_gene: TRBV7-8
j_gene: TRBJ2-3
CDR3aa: CASRGLRAVSTGAQYF
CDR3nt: TGTGCCAGCAGGGGCCTCCGGGCTGTGAGCACCGGGGCGCAGTATTTT

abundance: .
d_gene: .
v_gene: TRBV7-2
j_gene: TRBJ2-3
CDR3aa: CASSFRWGQRKETQYF
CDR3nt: TGTGCCAGCAGCTTTCGTTGGGGGCAACGCAAAGAGACGCAGTATTTC

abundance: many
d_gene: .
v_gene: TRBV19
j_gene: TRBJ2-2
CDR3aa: CASSIKGTYDANTGELFF
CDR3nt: TGTGCCAGTAGTATCAAAGGGACCTATGACGCGAACACCGGGGAGCTGTTTTTT

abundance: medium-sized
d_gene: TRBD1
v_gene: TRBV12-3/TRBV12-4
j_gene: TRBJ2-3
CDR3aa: CASSSMGQGGTDTQYF
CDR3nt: TGTGCCAGCAGTTCTATGGGACAGGGGGGCACAGATACGCAGTATTTT

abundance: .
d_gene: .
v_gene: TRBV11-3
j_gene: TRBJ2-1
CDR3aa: CASSPGQSYGELFF
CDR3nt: TGTGCCAGCAGCCCAGGACAGTCCTACGGGGAGCTGTTCTTC

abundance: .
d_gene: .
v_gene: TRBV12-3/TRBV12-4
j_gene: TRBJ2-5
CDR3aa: CAGGHAGRSTETQYF
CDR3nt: TGTGCCGGCGGGCATGCGGGGCGTAGCACAGAGACCCAGTACTTC

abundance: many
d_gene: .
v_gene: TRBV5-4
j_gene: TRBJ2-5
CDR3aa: CASSLPDSGQETQYF
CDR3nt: TGTGCCAGCAGCCTACCGGACAGCGGACAAGAGACCCAGTACTTC

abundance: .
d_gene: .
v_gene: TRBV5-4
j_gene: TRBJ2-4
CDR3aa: CASSSYDTPNIQYF
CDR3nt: TGTGCCAGCAGCTCTTACGACACACCAAACATTCAGTACTTC

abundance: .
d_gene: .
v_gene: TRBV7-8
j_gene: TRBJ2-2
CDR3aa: CASSRLGGANTETLFF
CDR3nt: TGTGCCAGCAGCCGCCTAGGGGGGGCGAACACAGAGACGCTGTTTTTT

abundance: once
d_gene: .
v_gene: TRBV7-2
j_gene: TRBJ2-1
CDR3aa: CARSSGGRNPDTQFF
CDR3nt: TGTGCCAGGAGCTCCGGGGGGCGGAACCCAGATACGCAGTTCTTC

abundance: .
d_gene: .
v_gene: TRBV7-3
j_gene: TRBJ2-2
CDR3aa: CASSLTGTGELFF
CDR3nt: TGTGCCAGCAGCTTAACGGGTACCGGGGAGCTGTTTTTT

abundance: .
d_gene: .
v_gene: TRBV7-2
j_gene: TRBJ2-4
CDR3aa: CASSLAGARGANIQYF
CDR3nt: TGTGCCAGCAGCTTAGCCGGGGCCCGGGGGGCGAACATTCAGTACTTC

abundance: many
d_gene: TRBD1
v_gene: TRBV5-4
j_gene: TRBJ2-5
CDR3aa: CASSATGERNEQYF
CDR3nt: TGTGCCAGCAGCGCCACAGGGGAAAGGAATGAGCAGTACTTC

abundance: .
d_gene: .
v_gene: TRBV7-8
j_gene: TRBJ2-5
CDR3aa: CASGGLGGGPRDTQYF
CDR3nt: TGTGCCAGCGGGGGGCTCGGGGGCGGGCCCCGAGATACCCAGTACTTC

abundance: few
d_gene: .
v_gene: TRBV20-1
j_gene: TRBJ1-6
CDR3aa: CSARDLVRASDSPLHF
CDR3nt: TGCAGTGCTAGAGATCTGGTGCGGGCCTCAGATTCACCCCTCCACTTT

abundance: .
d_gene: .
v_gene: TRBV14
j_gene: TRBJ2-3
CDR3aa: CALHTVSTGTQYF
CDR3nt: TGTGCCCTCCACACGGTGAGCACAGGTACGCAGTATTTT

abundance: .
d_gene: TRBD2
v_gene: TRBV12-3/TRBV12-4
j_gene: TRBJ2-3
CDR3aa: CARGLSGKNMQYF
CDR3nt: TGTGCCAGGGGGCTTAGCGGGAAAAACATGCAGTATTTT

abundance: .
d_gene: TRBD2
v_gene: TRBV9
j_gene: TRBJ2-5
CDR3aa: CASSPGTSRETQYF
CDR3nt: TGTGCCAGCAGCCCTGGGACTAGCCGAGAGACCCAGTACTTC

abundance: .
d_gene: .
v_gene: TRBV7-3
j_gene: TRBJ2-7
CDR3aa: CASSLEGNEQYF
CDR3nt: TGTGCCAGCAGCTTAGAAGGCAATGAGCAGTACTTC

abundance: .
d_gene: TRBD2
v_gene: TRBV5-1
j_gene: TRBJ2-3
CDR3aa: CASSFGSGGQDTQYF
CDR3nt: TGCGCCAGCAGCTTCGGGAGCGGGGGGCAAGATACGCAGTATTTT

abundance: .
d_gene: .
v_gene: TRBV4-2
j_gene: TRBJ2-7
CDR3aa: CASSQDYPGTTYEQYF
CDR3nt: TGTGCCAGCAGCCAAGATTACCCCGGAACCACCTACGAGCAGTACTTC

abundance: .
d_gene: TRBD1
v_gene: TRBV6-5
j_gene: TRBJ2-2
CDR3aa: CASSFDRAGTGELFF
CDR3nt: TGTGCCAGCAGTTTTGACAGGGCCGGCACCGGGGAGCTGTTTTTT

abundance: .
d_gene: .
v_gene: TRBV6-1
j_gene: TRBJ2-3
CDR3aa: CASSRKGRGGADTQYF
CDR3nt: TGTGCCAGCAGTCGCAAGGGGCGGGGAGGCGCAGATACTCAGTATTTT

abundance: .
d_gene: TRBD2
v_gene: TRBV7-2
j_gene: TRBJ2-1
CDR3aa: CASSLAGLSNNEQFF
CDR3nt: TGTGCCAGCAGCTTGGCGGGACTATCAAACAATGAGCAGTTCTTC

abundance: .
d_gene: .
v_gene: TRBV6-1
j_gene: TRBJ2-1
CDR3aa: CASSLGTGSYEQFF
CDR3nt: TGTGCCAGCAGCCTTGGGACGGGCTCCTACGAGCAGTTCTTC

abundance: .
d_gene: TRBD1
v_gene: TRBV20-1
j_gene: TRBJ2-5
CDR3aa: CSATQVTGVQETQYF
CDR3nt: TGCAGTGCTACCCAAGTTACAGGGGTGCAAGAGACCCAGTACTTC

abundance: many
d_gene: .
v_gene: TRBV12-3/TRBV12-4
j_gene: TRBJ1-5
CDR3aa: CASSFSNQPQHF
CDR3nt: TGTGCCAGCAGTTTTAGCAATCAGCCCCAGCATTTT

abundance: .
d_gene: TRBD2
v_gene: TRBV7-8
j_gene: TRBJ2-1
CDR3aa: CASSWTSGGYYNEQFF
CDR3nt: TGTGCCAGCAGCTGGACTAGCGGAGGATATTACAATGAGCAGTTCTTC

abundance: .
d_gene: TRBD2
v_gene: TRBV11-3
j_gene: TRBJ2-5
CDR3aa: CASSFSTLAGETQYF
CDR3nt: TGTGCCAGCAGCTTTAGCACACTAGCGGGAGAGACCCAGTACTTC

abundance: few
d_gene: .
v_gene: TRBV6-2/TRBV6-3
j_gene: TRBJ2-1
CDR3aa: CASSYSRVYNEQFF
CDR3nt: TGTGCCAGCAGTTACTCGCGAGTATACAATGAGCAGTTCTTC

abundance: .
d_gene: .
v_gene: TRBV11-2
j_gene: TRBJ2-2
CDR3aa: CASSSEVATDEQFF
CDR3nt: TGTGCCAGCAGCTCCGAGGTTGCCACCGATGAGCAGTTTTTT

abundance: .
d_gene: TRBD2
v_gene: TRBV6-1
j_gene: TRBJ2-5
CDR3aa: CASSEPGLGHQETQYF
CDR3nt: TGTGCCAGCAGCGAACCGGGACTAGGTCACCAAGAGACCCAGTACTTC

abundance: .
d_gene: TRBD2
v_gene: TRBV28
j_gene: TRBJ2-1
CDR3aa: CASRSGTSIWEQFF
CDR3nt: TGTGCCAGCAGATCCGGGACTAGCATTTGGGAGCAGTTCTTC

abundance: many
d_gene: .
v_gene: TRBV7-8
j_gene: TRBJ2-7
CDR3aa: CASSFVRDSYEQYF
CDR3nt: TGTGCCAGCAGCTTCGTTCGGGACTCCTACGAGCAGTACTTC

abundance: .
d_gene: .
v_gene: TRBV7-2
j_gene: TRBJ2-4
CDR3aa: CAGSGFGRAGIQYF
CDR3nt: TGTGCGGGCAGCGGATTCGGCAGGGCAGGGATTCAGTACTTC

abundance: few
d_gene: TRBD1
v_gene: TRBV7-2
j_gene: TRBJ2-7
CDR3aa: CASSLSGQSYEQYF
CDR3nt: TGTGCCAGCAGCTTATCGGGACAGAGCTACGAGCAGTACTTC

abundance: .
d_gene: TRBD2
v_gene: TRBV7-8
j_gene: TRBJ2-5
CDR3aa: CASRELAGRDEETQYF
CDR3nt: TGTGCCAGCAGGGAGCTAGCGGGGCGTGACGAAGAGACCCAGTACTTT

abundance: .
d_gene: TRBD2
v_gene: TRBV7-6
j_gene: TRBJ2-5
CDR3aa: CASRVGGSGGQDTQYF
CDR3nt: TGTGCCAGCAGGGTAGGCGGGAGCGGGGGCCAAGATACGCAGTACTTC

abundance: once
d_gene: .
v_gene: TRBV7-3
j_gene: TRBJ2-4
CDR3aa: CASGQGMRAKNTQYF
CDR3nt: TGTGCCAGCGGCCAGGGGATGCGCGCCAAAAATACGCAGTATTTC

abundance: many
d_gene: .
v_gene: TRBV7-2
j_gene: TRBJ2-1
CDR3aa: CASSFRGGTYNEQFF
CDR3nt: TGTGCCAGCAGCTTTCGGGGCGGGACCTACAATGAGCAGTTCTTC

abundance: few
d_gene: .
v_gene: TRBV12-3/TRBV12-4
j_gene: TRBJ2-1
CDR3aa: CASSRRGEQFF
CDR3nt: TGTGCCAGCAGTCGTCGTGGTGAGCAGTTCTTC

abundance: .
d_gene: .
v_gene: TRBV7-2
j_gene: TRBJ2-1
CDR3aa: CASSPGCTTTGEQFF
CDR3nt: TGTGCCAGCAGCCCGGGCTGTACCACCACCGGGGAGCAGTTTTTT

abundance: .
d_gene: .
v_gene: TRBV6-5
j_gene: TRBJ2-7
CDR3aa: CASSCSRGPDTQYF
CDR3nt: TGTGCCAGCAGTTGCTCGCGTGGGCCAGATACGCAGTACTTC

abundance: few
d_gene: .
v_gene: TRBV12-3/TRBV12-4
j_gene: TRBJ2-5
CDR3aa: CASSQDQETQYF
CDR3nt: TGTGCCAGCAGCCAGGATCAAGAGACCCAGTACTTC

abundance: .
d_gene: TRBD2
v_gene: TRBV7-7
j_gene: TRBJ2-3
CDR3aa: CASSPLAGGPTDTQYF
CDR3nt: TGTGCCAGCAGCCCACTAGCGGGAGGGCCAACAGATACGCAGTATTTT

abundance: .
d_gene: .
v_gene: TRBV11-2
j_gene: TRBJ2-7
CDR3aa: CASSLGVGQDTQYF
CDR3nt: TGTGCCAGCAGCTTGGGGGTGGGGCAGGATACGCAGTACTTC

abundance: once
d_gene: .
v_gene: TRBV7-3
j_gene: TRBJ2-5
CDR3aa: CAGGFGGRDQDTQYF
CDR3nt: TGTGCCGGGGGGTTCGGGGGTCGGGACCAAGATACCCAGTACTTC

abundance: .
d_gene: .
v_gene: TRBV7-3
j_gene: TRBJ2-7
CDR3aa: CASPRYPPSYEQYF
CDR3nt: TGTGCCAGCCCCCGGTATCCCCCTTCCTACGAGCAGTACTTC

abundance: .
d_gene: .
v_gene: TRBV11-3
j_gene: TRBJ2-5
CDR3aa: CASSDLGETQYF
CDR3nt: TGTGCCAGCAGCGATTTGGGGGAGACCCAGTACTTC

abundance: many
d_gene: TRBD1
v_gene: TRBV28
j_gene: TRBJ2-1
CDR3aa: CASSRGQGRDEQFF
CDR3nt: TGTGCCAGCAGCCGGGGACAGGGGCGGGATGAGCAGTTCTTC

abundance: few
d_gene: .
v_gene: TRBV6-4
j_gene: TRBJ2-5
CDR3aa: CASSFDRRGTQYF
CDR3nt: TGTGCCAGCAGCTTCGACAGGAGAGGGACCCAGTACTTC

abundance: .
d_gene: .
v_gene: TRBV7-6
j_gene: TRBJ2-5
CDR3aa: CARLWGRDQDTQYF
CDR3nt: TGTGCCAGGCTCTGGGGCCGGGACCAAGATACGCAGTACTTC

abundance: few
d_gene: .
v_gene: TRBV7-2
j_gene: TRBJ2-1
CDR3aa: CASSSTGWERAEQFF
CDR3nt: TGTGCCAGCAGCTCGACAGGGTGGGAGCGGGCCGAGCAGTTCTTC